This entry concerns a single T cell receptor (beta chain). This clonotype occurred many times. The specificity of this receptor is unknown. A read error may account for a junction end that differs from germline. TCR beta CDR3 regions were amplified from RNA transcripts. The first round of RT-PCR for the TCR CDR3 was performed with the HTBI primer set and the Qiagen OneStep RT-PCR kit. Libraries were constructed in a second round of multiplex PCR, after which size selection and purification were performed. Libraries were sequenced paired-end with 100 bp reads on an Illumina HiSeq2000. The study's processing was this. SOAPnuke was used to process the raw data, with reads discarded if the reads contained adapters or uncalled bases, had a mean Phred below 15, or lacked an exact constant-primer or identifier match. High-quality paired reads were merged using COPE v1.2.5, and each unique nucleotide sequence was defined as a clonotype. MiTCR v1.1 was used to align clonotypes to the IMGT TRBV, TRBD and TRBJ reference segments. Only V-J combinations with frequency above 0.0001, covering 99.2% of repertoires, were analysed. The TCS score was defined as the ratio of F50 (clonal expansion) to E x V (chaos), calculated using BLOSUM62-based TCRdist between CDR3 peptides within each V-J. Welch's t-statistics and random forest reduced around 520 V-J features to 13, which were used in a naive Bayes classifier (R e1071). TCRdb's own reprocessing of the public reads used fastp at Q25 and MiXCR and kept productive beta chains. Rows are unified per CDR3 protein, each entry keeping the most common DNA and genes. It is TCRdb's table, rather than the study itself, that gives the V and J calls and clone size. Within this sample are about 270,000 distinct CDR3 sequences, with over 12% of them counted one time only. The ten biggest clones cover more than 30% of the sample.

These data come from a study of T cells in Graves' hyperthyroidism and ophthalmopathy (dated by TCRdb to between 2017 and 2020). Broadly, across the study: Peripheral blood samples were taken at the time of initial diagnosis, prior to any treatment. In more than 5 Graves' hyperthyroidism patients, the study also compared T-cell repertoires from thyroid tissue with T-cell repertoires from blood. TCR Vbeta CDR3 sequencing of roughly 140 peripheral blood samples (over 40 ophthalmopathy, over 70 hyperthyroidism and roughly 17 progressor patients) is reported in the paper. After blood sampling, hyperthyroidism patients were treated with methimazole at a starting dose of 30 mg daily, and ophthalmopathy patients were treated with high-dose intravenous methylprednisolone. An independent validation cohort of around 19 hyperthyroidism patients and 17 patients who later progressed to ophthalmopathy tested prospective prediction of ophthalmopathy. To identify TCR V-J signatures that set the groups apart, the researchers used a discovery cohort of about a hundred patients, made up of around 40 with Graves' ophthalmopathy and 57 with stable Graves' hyperthyroidism. The roughly 100 discovery patients were randomly divided into training and test sets at a 7:3 ratio.

Broader findings and caveats from the paper: A 13 V-J signature model separated ophthalmopathy from stable hyperthyroidism, with around 88% sensitivity and roughly 84% specificity in cross-validation and 80%/75% in testing. During validation, the model predicted progression to ophthalmopathy a median of roughly 7.1 months ahead of onset, with roughly 65% sensitivity and roughly 72% specificity. Most expanded thyroid clonotypes (frequency above 0.001) were also detected in blood, suggesting blood repertoires may reflect thyroid immune responses. No statistical method was used to fix the sample size in advance, and group allocation was not hidden from the investigators.

The CDR3 contains 13 residues, cysteine and phenylalanine counted. Only the CDR3 part of the read is kept: 39 bases, read in frame from the first base. The germline V gene gives CDR1 as SGHAT and CDR2 as FQNNGV. Hyperthyroidism patients were newly diagnosed, with disease duration under 2 months, and aged 18 to 65 years. Patients with uncontrolled infections, other autoimmune diseases, pregnancy or lactation were excluded. Diagnoses were based on clinical symptoms, serum thyroxine and TRAb, thyroid ultrasound and orbital computed tomography. For progressor patients, blood was drawn at the first diagnosis of hyperthyroidism, before any ophthalmopathy symptoms had appeared. PBMCs were isolated from more than 9 ml of fresh peripheral blood by Ficoll-Paque density gradient centrifugation. Progressor patients were initially diagnosed with Graves' hyperthyroidism and developed ophthalmopathy during follow-up. Total RNA was extracted using Trizol reagent, and RNA quality was assessed on an Agilent 2100 Bioanalyzer.

The rearranged chain carries TRBV11-2 and TRBJ2-7; the D gene is perhaps TRBD2, from 6 matching bases. The sequence was collected from a woman aged 50 to 60 with Graves' hyperthyroidism that later progressed to Graves' ophthalmopathy. Sequenced material: blood. The CDR3 reads as follows: CTSSWDLAYEQYF. The sequenced DNA is TGTACCAGCAGCTGGGACTTGGCCTACGAGCAGTACTTC.